This T cell receptor (beta chain) was obtained from a study of shared clonotypes between healthy human individuals. Findings and caveats of the study: Naive CD4 clonotype sharing across several donors was approximately 5%. Memory subsets generally showed lower estimated richness than naive subsets.

Points on this clone: Its antigen is still unknown.

V lost 7 bases and J lost 0, with 15 bases in between. This CDR3 comprises 14 residues. The germline V gene encodes CDR1 SQVTM and CDR2 ANQGSEA. Measured with immunoSEQ multiplex PCR; TCRdb has only the in-frame clones, and not every one. The table lists roughly 2.5 million clones, 85% to 95% of them singletons. The sequencing sample was made of naive CD4+ T cells sorted from blood. The subset is: CD45RA+ positively selected. The sequence was obtained from a man younger than 35 in good health. The chain uses TRBV29-1 and TRBJ1-1; no clear D gene. This chain's CDR3 is CSASNVGVNTEAFF. The CDR3 nucleotides are TGCAGCGCCTCTAATGTGGGCGTGAACACTGAAGCTTTCTTT.